The TCR beta chain under discussion was sequenced for a study of blood T cell repertoires in COVID-19. Clones were sequenced by immunoSEQ multiplex PCR, and TCRdb holds only the in-frame ones, with some missing. Among 75,000 to 80,000 clones listed, approximately 86% were seen once. The V end lost 3 bases, the J end lost 11 bases, and 13 bases lay between the germline ends. Germline lookup yields CDR1 GTSNPN and CDR2 SVGIG (reference sequence). The CDR3 is 11 amino acids. The receptor was isolated from a human donor in a cohort sampled during active COVID-19. The chain joins TRBV30 to TRBJ1-1; D may be TRBD1 (5 bases). Source material: peripheral blood. The CDR3 DNA reads as TGTGCCTGGAGCTGGGGGGGAGAGGCTTTCTTT. Encoded protein: CAWSWGGEAFF.